This TCR beta chain was recovered during a study of blood T cell repertoires in COVID-19. The overall study: T cells, B-cell-depleted T cells, or PBMCs provided the cDNA or gDNA that served as material.

Per the original data handling: Estimated nucleated cell counts came from reference gene primer amplification. Here immunoSEQ multiplex PCR was the method, and the copy in TCRdb shows in-frame clones only, minus some. The V and J calls and the clone size are those of that table, but D and trimming were determined from the DNA. The sample holds 200,000 to 250,000 clones; 86% are singletons and the top ten take more than 4%. The study recruited people aged about 18 to 89 years across roughly 23 US areas. Shortly before study entry, within 2 weeks, exposed participants had met a COVID-19 case. After removal of 7 bases from V and 8 bases from J, the junction contained 16 bases not matched to a gene. This CDR3 spans 15 amino acids. Germline-derived CDR1 and CDR2 are SGHRS and YFSETQ.

This chain joins TRBV5-1 and TRBJ1-2; 8 bases map to TRBD1. Sequencing was carried out using PBMCs or T cells enriched from blood (not recorded which). This receptor was taken from a woman younger than 45 who had been exposed to COVID-19. The CDR3 region is CASGKAGQDLLGYTF. The CDR3 DNA sequence: TGCGCCAGCGGAAAGGCGGGACAGGACCTACTGGGCTACACCTTC.